The sequence of this TCR beta chain was determined in a study of patients and donors after allogeneic stem cell transplantation. The CDR3 spans 16 residues. In germline, CDR1 is LGHNA, CDR2 YSLEER. Trimming shortened V by 0 bases and J by 4 bases, and 16 bases separated the two germline ends. One entry per CDR3 protein results from TCRdb running MiXCR on the RT-PCR reads. The sample has about 39,000 distinct CDR3 sequences, 30% to 40% seen once. V gene TRBV4-3 combines with J gene TRBJ2-7, with a weak D call TRBD1 (7 bases). Input material: blood, either unsorted or a sorted T cell fraction (not recorded which). The receptor was derived from a human donor who was either an allogeneic HSCT recipient or a stem cell or donor lymphocyte infusion donor (not recorded which). It is not recorded whose cells these are; they may come from a transplant donor. The CDR3 nucleotides are TGCGCCAGCAGCCAAGATTGGAGGGGGCTTAGATACGAGCAGTACTTC. Translation gives CASSQDWRGLRYEQYF.